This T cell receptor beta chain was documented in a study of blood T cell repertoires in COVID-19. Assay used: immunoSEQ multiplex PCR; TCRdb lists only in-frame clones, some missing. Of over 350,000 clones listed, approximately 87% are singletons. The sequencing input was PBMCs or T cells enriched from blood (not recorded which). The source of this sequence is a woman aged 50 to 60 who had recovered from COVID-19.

This chain's CDR3 is CASSEGTVGNTIYF. DNA for the CDR3: TGTGCCAGCAGTGAAGGGACAGTTGGAAACACCATATATTTT. This chain joins TRBV2 and TRBJ1-3, with a weak D call TRBD1 (6 bases). The V gene lost 1 base and the J gene lost 3 bases, with 7 bases spanning the gap. Germline V gene lookup returns CDR1 SNHLY and CDR2 FYNNEI. This CDR3 spans 14 amino acids.